A single sample gave rise to the 19 T cell receptor beta chains below, sequenced in a study of CD8+ T cells in alopecia areata. Described treatment: oral pan-JAK inhibitor, 5-10 mg twice daily. RNA extraction was followed by reverse transcription into cDNA, which acted as the sequencing template. Produced via immunoSEQ multiplex PCR; TCRdb's table is partial and in-frame only. Among roughly 180,000 clones, approximately 50% were seen once, and the ten largest hold roughly 9.1%. The specimen comprised CD8+ T cells sorted from blood, sampled at roughly week 52, from a patient treated with tofacitinib. The receptor set was obtained from a human donor with alopecia areata.

This clone was detected only a few times. The chain links TRBV11-2 to TRBJ2-7; TRBD1 aligns across 7 bases. Germline trimming cut 5 bases from V and 6 bases from J; bases unmatched to any gene: 13. The CDR3 is made up of 15 amino acids. The germline gives CDR1 SGHAT, CDR2 FQNNGV. CDR3 protein: CASSPTTGVLLEQYF. CDR3 coding DNA: TGTGCCAGCAGCCCGACTACAGGGGTCCTACTCGAGCAGTACTTC.

This clone showed up just a few times. The chain is built from TRBV21-1 and TRBJ2-7; TRBD2 is taken as the D call from the table, unchecked against the DNA. TRBV21-1 is assigned pseudogene status. The CDR3 consists of 13 residues. The chain's CDR3 is CASSRGDSGGLNF. CDR3 nucleotide sequence: TGTGCCAGCAGCAGAGGAGATAGCGGGGGGCTTAACTTC.

This chain joins TRBV27 and TRBJ2-1; 8 bases match TRBD2. Per the germline V gene, CDR1 is MNHEY and CDR2 is SMNVEV (reference sequence). The CDR3 consists of 16 residues. V was clipped by 0 bases and J by 7 bases; unmatched bases: 8. CDR3 in DNA: TGTGCCAGCAGTTTATCGATACGGCGGGGGGAAAATGAGCAGTTCTTC. Protein sequence: CASSLSIRRGENEQFF.

This clone was detected only a few times. This chain uses TRBV7-2 with TRBJ2-7; D is unresolved. Per germline, CDR1 SGHTA and CDR2 FQGNSA. Trimming pared 7 bases from V and 2 bases from J, leaving 12 bases between. CDR3 length equals 13 residues. The CDR3 nucleotides read TGTGCCAGCATCTCGGACCGAACCTACGAGCAGTACTTC. The encoded protein is CASISDRTYEQYF.

The chain uses TRBV30 and TRBJ2-7; D is possibly TRBD1 (5 bases). The germline V and J ends were trimmed by 8 bases and 0 bases, with 14 bases remaining between them. This CDR3 region has 13 residues. The germline V gene has CDR1 GTSNPN and CDR2 SVGIG (reference sequence). CDR3: CAGEERGSYEQYF. In DNA, the CDR3 is TGTGCCGGTGAAGAAAGGGGCTCCTACGAGCAGTACTTC.

CDR3 residues: CASSTTDDEKLFF. CDR3 in DNA: TGTGCCAGCAGCACGACAGATGATGAAAAACTGTTTTTT. This sequence joins TRBV5-6 and TRBJ1-4; D may be TRBD1 (5 bases). The germline V gene has CDR1 SGHDT and CDR2 YYEEEE. The CDR3 is 13 amino acids. V was shortened by 4 bases and J by 6 bases, with 10 bases between the two germline ends.

The chain couples TRBV29-1 to TRBJ2-7, with 8 positions matching TRBD1. The CDR3 spans 12 residues. Germline V CDR1 and CDR2: SQVTM, ANQGSEA. J lost 3 bases, V lost 6 bases, and 4 bases had no gene match. CDR3 in DNA: TGCAGCGTGACAGGGGTTTTCTACGAGCAGTACTTC. Translated, it gives CSVTGVFYEQYF.

J is TRBJ2-3 and V is TRBV9; D not certain. Germline lookup yields CDR1 SGDLS and CDR2 YYNGEE. This CDR3 contains 13 residues. V shed 3 bases and J shed 2 bases, with 7 bases lying between them. CDR3 sequence reads: CASSAAITDTQYF. The DNA for the CDR3 is TGTGCCAGCAGCGCAGCTATCACAGATACGCAGTATTTT.

CDR3 nucleotide sequence: TGCAGCGTCCCATCGGGGTCTGACGCCGACACCTTC. Amino acid sequence: CSVPSGSDADTF. The V and J genes are TRBV29-1 and TRBJ1-2; D is undetermined. This CDR3 spans 12 amino acids. The V and J ends lost 6 bases and 12 bases respectively, with 20 bases between them. The germline V gene encodes CDR1 SQVTM and CDR2 ANQGSEA.

The chain has TRBV30 and TRBJ2-7; 8 bases fit TRBD1. The CDR3 sequence is 15 residues long. Germline loops: CDR1 GTSNPN, CDR2 SVGIG (reference sequence). V was clipped by 1 base and J by 2 bases; unmatched bases: 7. The CDR3 DNA follows: TGTGCCTGGAGTGCCCCACGACAGGGGACCTACGAGCAGTACTTC. This gives the protein CAWSAPRQGTYEQYF.

In its sample, this clone was seen many times. The chain carries TRBV7-2 and TRBJ2-1, with unresolved D. The CDR3 is made up of 9 amino acids. Germline lookup yields CDR1 SGHTA and CDR2 FQGNSA. Trimming shortened V by 2 bases and J by 16 bases, and 6 bases separated the two germline ends. CDR3 amino acids: CASSLKNFF. The DNA for the CDR3 is TGTGCCAGCAGCTTAAAGAACTTCTTC.

The rearrangement links TRBV19 to TRBJ1-2; D is possibly TRBD1 (6 bases). Germline CDR1 LNHDA, CDR2 SQIVND (reference sequence). CDR3 size: 14 residues. The germline V and J ends were trimmed by 4 bases and 8 bases, with 17 bases remaining between them. The CDR3 spells CASSRRGPLEGYTF. The CDR3 bases are TGTGCCAGTAGTAGGCGGGGGCCGCTGGAAGGCTACACCTTC.

Comments on this clone: One junction end disagrees with the germline gene, perhaps due to a read error. The chain has TRBV7-7 and TRBJ1-1; D gene uncertain. Germline values: CDR1 SSHAT, CDR2 FNYEAQ (reference sequence). The CDR3 is made up of 13 amino acids. In nucleotides, the CDR3 is TGTGCTAGCAGCTTCGATCTGAACACTGAAGCTTTCTTT. It encodes CASSFDLNTEAFF.

The genes are TRBV27 and TRBJ2-7, with D possibly TRBD1 on 5 matching bases. The CDR3 covers 14 residues. Trimming cost V 0 bases and J 4 bases, with 10 bases left between them. Looked up from germline, CDR1 is MNHEY and CDR2 is SMNVEV (reference sequence). This CDR3 is CASSLSGDWYEQYF. The DNA of the CDR3 is TGTGCCAGCAGTTTATCAGGGGATTGGTACGAGCAGTACTTC.

This chain links TRBV29-1 with TRBJ2-1; either TRBD1 or TRBD2 may fit D (5 bases each). Germline CDR1 is SQVTM and CDR2 is ANQGSEA. This CDR3 has 14 residues. V dropped 5 bases and J dropped 0 bases, with 11 bases sitting between them. CDR3 coding DNA: TGCAGCGTTAACGGGACGAGCTCCTACAATGAGCAGTTCTTC. The encoded protein is CSVNGTSSYNEQFF.

This clone was seen a single time. This specimen includes other DNA sequences encoding the same CDR3. The chain links TRBV27 to TRBJ2-7; D is unclear. V lost 4 bases, J lost 0 bases, and 7 bases lay in between. The germline gives CDR1 MNHEY, CDR2 SMNVEV (reference sequence). The CDR3 totals 13 residues. The DNA for the CDR3 is TGTGCCAGCAGTTCAGGCAGCTCCTACGAGCAGTACTTC. Residues: CASSSGSSYEQYF.

The chain carries TRBV15 and TRBJ1-2; D ambiguous. CDR1 is LNHNV and CDR2 is YYDKDF in the germline V gene (reference sequence). This CDR3 contains 14 residues. V lost 4 bases and J 4 bases, leaving 13 bases between the germline ends. In DNA form, the CDR3 reads TGTGCCACCAGCATCGGCAGAACTTTCTATGGCTACACCTTC. This sequence encodes CATSIGRTFYGYTF.

This clone occurred a few times. The chain couples TRBV29-1 to TRBJ1-2; possible D gene TRBD1, 6 bases. Germline CDR1 is SQVTM and CDR2 is ANQGSEA. Trimming removed 0 bases from V and 8 bases from J, with 13 bases in between. This CDR3 has 13 amino acids. The CDR3 region has the DNA TGCAGCGTTGAAGATCAGGACAGCCGGGGCTACACCTTC. Its protein is CSVEDQDSRGYTF.

V and J are TRBV5-6 and TRBJ1-4; D remains unclear. Germline lookup yields CDR1 SGHDT and CDR2 YYEEEE. This CDR3 is 15 amino acids long. Trimming removed 0 bases from V and 8 bases from J, with 14 bases in between. The CDR3 spells CASSLGGRLGEKLFF. The DNA of the CDR3 is TGTGCCAGCAGCTTGGGCGGCAGGTTAGGCGAAAAACTGTTTTTT.